Listed here are 16 T cell receptor beta chains from one sample, sequenced in a study of cytomegalovirus exposure and HLA in healthy donors. The PCR had 60 Vbeta and 13 Jbeta primers. Libraries were prepared by immunoSEQ multiplex PCR; TCRdb keeps only in-frame clonotypes and omits some of them. Of some 70,000 clones listed, approximately 70% were seen once; the top ten hold approximately 15%. Sequencing input: PBMCs. These receptors were taken from a male donor in good health and CMV-seropositive.

The gene calls are TRBV5-4 and TRBJ1-1; TRBD1 aligns across 11 bases. The trim removed 3 bases at V and 3 bases at J, leaving 4 bases unmatched. The CDR3 is made up of 15 amino acids. Germline CDR1 reads SGHNT; CDR2 reads YYREEE (reference sequence). The CDR3 spells CASSSGDRGYTEAFF. Written as DNA, the CDR3 is TGTGCCAGCAGCTCCGGGGACAGGGGGTACACTGAAGCTTTCTTT.

This clone was observed a handful of times. The CDR3 protein is CASSLSRAGTDTQYF. CDR3 DNA: TGTGCCAGCAGCTTATCGAGGGCAGGCACAGATACGCAGTATTTT. This sequence joins TRBV7-2 and TRBJ2-3; tentative D call: TRBD2 (5 bases). Germline V lookup: CDR1 SGHTA, CDR2 FQGNSA. CDR3 length equals 15 residues. Deletions cut 2 bases from V and 1 base from J, with 10 bases between.

The chain joins TRBV10-3 to TRBJ1-2; 10 bases are shared with TRBD1. In germline, CDR1 is ENHRY, CDR2 SYGVKD. Trimming cost V 3 bases and J 6 bases; bases outside gene matches: 1. The CDR3 has 13 residues. CDR3 protein: CAISEGTGDGYTF. In DNA, the CDR3 is TGTGCCATCAGTGAAGGGACAGGGGATGGCTACACCTTC.

This clone was seen a handful of times. V is TRBV6-5 and J is TRBJ2-5; a possible D gene is TRBD2 (5 bases). Germline V gene data show CDR1 as MNHEY and CDR2 as SVGAGI. The CDR3 spans 13 residues. V was pared by 7 bases and J by 3 bases, with 12 bases between. CDR3 nucleotides: TGTGCCAGCACCAACGGGATAAAAGAGACCCAGTACTTC. Its protein product is CASTNGIKETQYF.

The chain employs TRBV6-1 and TRBJ2-3; D possibly corresponds to TRBD1 (6 bases). CDR1 MNHNS and CDR2 SASEGT come from the germline V gene. CDR3 length: 13 amino acids. V was trimmed by 6 bases and J by 2 bases, leaving 9 bases between them. CDR3 loop: CASRGATTDTQYF. The CDR3 nucleotides read TGTGCCAGCAGGGGGGCCACCACAGATACGCAGTATTTT.

The V and J genes are TRBV29-1 and TRBJ2-5; no clear D. The J call may be mistaken, given a closer DNA end match to TRBJ2-7. Germline V gives CDR1 SQVTM, CDR2 ANQGSEA. The CDR3 runs 12 residues. The CDR3 DNA sequence: TGCAGCGTTGTCCAGGCGAGCTACGAGCAGTACTTC. Protein product: CSVVQASYEQYF.

This chain connects TRBV2 to TRBJ1-1; D is perhaps TRBD1 (6 bases). Germline CDR1 SNHLY, CDR2 FYNNEI. V shed 2 bases and J shed 1 base, with 17 bases lying between them. The CDR3 totals 17 residues. The CDR3 DNA follows: TGTGCCAGCAGTGAAAGTAGCGTCAGGGGATGGAACACTGAAGCTTTCTTT. Residues: CASSESSVRGWNTEAFF.

The J gene is TRBJ2-7, the V gene TRBV7-6, with D possibly matching TRBD1 (5 bases). CDR3 length: 14 residues. V lost 0 bases, J lost 7 bases, and 13 bases lay in between. CDR1 is SGHVS and CDR2 is FNYEAQ in the germline V gene. This chain's CDR3 is CASSLAPVGAEQYF. CDR3 DNA sequence: TGTGCCAGCAGCTTAGCTCCAGTTGGGGCGGAGCAGTACTTC.

This clone was seen a handful of times. The chain links TRBV7-2 to TRBJ1-2; D is undetermined. The germline V gene encodes CDR1 SGHTA and CDR2 FQGNSA. CDR3 length: 15 residues. V dropped 1 base and J dropped 2 bases, with 11 bases sitting between them. This CDR3 is CASSLGLAKNYGYTF. For the CDR3, the DNA is TGTGCCAGCAGCTTAGGGCTTGCCAAGAACTATGGCTACACCTTC.

V gene TRBV30 combines with J gene TRBJ1-1, with 7 bases that match TRBD1. CDR3 length equals 13 residues. Germline loops: CDR1 GTSNPN, CDR2 SVGIG (reference sequence). V shed 5 bases and J 2 bases; nucleotides not matched to a gene: 5. CDR3 nucleotides: TGTGCCTGGGGTCGACAGGGCAACACTGAAGCTTTCTTT. Its translation: CAWGRQGNTEAFF.

The chain employs TRBV30 and TRBJ1-1; 9 bases align to TRBD1. Germline CDR1 and CDR2: GTSNPN and SVGIG (reference sequence). The CDR3 length is 18 residues. Germline trimming cut 1 base from V and 1 base from J; bases unmatched to any gene: 13. CDR3 protein: CAWSGRDRVLLANTEAFF. The CDR3 DNA follows: TGTGCCTGGAGTGGCCGGGACAGGGTTTTATTGGCGAACACTGAAGCTTTCTTT.

V usage is TRBV6-5 and J usage is TRBJ2-7, with a possible D match to TRBD1 (5 bases). Germline V gene data show CDR1 as MNHEY and CDR2 as SVGAGI. The CDR3 has 13 residues. Trimming took off 4 bases at V and 6 bases at J, with 13 bases between the two ends. Written as DNA, the CDR3 is TGTGCCAGCAGTTCGACAAGAACAGGCGAGCAGTACTTC. Protein sequence: CASSSTRTGEQYF.

The chain combines TRBV6-1 with TRBJ1-3, with TRBD1 matching 7 bases. The CDR3 extends over 15 amino acids. CDR1 is MNHNS and CDR2 is SASEGT in the germline V gene. The trim removed 6 bases at V and 0 bases at J, leaving 5 bases unmatched. CDR3 in DNA: TGTGCCAGCAGCGAACAGGGGTCCTCTGGAAACACCATATATTTT. This gives the protein CASSEQGSSGNTIYF.

This clone has just one count. This CDR3 reads CASSIVMGQGFGAGDSPLHF. DNA of the CDR3: TGTGCCAGTAGTATAGTGATGGGACAGGGTTTTGGGGCCGGTGATTCACCCCTCCACTTT. The V and J genes are TRBV19 and TRBJ1-6; 9 bases line up with TRBD1. CDR1 and CDR2 from the germline V gene are LNHDA and SQIVND (reference sequence). Trimming at V came to 1 base and at J to 8 bases, leaving 18 bases not matched to a gene. CDR3 length equals 20 residues. Full variable domain (rest looked up from reference TRBV19 and TRBJ1-6): DGGITQSPKYLFRKEGQNVTLSCEQNLNHDAMYWYRQDPGQGLRLIYYSQIVNDFQKGDIAEGYSVSREKKESFPLTVTSAQKNPTAFYLCASSIVMGQGFGAGDSPLHFGNGTRLTVT.

The rearrangement uses TRBV19 and TRBJ2-7; 10 bases align to TRBD2. The germline V gene has CDR1 LNHDA and CDR2 SQIVND (reference sequence). There are 14 residues in the CDR3. Trimming took 5 bases from V and 4 from J; bases not matched to a gene: 5. The CDR3 sequence: CASSPGLAKYEQYF. CDR3 coding DNA: TGTGCCAGTAGTCCGGGACTAGCGAAATACGAGCAGTACTTC. The full variable domain, its missing parts supplied by reference TRBV19 and TRBJ2-7, is DGGITQSPKYLFRKEGQNVTLSCEQNLNHDAMYWYRQDPGQGLRLIYYSQIVNDFQKGDIAEGYSVSREKKESFPLTVTSAQKNPTAFYLCASSPGLAKYEQYFGPGTRLTVT.

The genes are TRBV7-6 and TRBJ2-5; D is perhaps TRBD2 (5 bases). The J call may be wrong; the DNA end is better matched by TRBJ2-7. The CDR3 sequence is 16 residues long. Germline V gene sequence: CDR1 SGHVS, CDR2 FNYEAQ. The CDR3 nucleotides read TGTGCCAGCAGCTTAGTTGAGGGCCTGAGCTCCTACGAGCAGTACTTC. Translated: CASSLVEGLSSYEQYF.